What follows are 8 T cell receptor beta chains derived from one specimen sequenced in a study of T cells in Graves' hyperthyroidism and ophthalmopathy. The TCR beta CDR3 regions underwent amplification using RNA transcripts as the source. A first-round RT-PCR of the TCR CDR3 used the HTBI primer set. TCRdb called the multiplex PCR reads again in MiXCR, with one record for every CDR3 protein. The sample has around 350,000 distinct CDR3 sequences, approximately 14% seen once. Material: blood. The receptors come from a woman in her 30s with Graves' ophthalmopathy.

This clonotype was detected many times. The rearrangement joins TRBV20-1 to TRBJ1-5, with D possibly TRBD1 on 6 matching bases. This CDR3 region has 15 residues. CDR1 and CDR2 from the germline V gene are DFQATT and SNEGSKA (reference sequence). The germline V and J ends were trimmed by 6 bases and 4 bases, with 19 bases remaining between them. CDR3 bases: TGCAGTGCGAAAGGTAGGGGGAACCTAAATCAGCCCCAGCATTTT. Protein sequence: CSAKGRGNLNQPQHF.

For this clonotype: No conserved phenylalanine or tryptophan is present at the end of the CDR3, so a read error is the likely explanation. This chain joins TRBV7-2 and TRBJ2-5, with 14 bases fitting TRBD2. The germline V gene encodes CDR1 SGHTA and CDR2 FQGNSA. CDR3 length: 17 residues. The CDR3 spells CASSWTSGGLNQETQYS. The CDR3 coding sequence is TGCGCCAGCAGCTGGACTAGCGGGGGGCTAAACCAAGAGACCCAGTACTCC.

The chain carries TRBV27 and TRBJ2-7; D gene unclear. Germline lookup yields CDR1 MNHEY and CDR2 SMNVEV (reference sequence). Trimming took off 5 bases at V and 0 bases at J, with 14 bases between the two ends. CDR3 size: 15 residues. The CDR3 nucleotides are TGTGCCAGCAGTACCTCCGGTAGCCTCTCCTACGAGCAGTACTTC. It specifies CASSTSGSLSYEQYF.

The table lists this clonotype with many counts. The rearrangement uses TRBV20-1 and TRBJ2-7; TRBD2 is a possible D gene (6 bases). Trimming removed 3 bases at V and 0 bases at J, with 9 bases between. In germline, CDR1 is DFQATT, CDR2 SNEGSKA (reference sequence). The CDR3 loop spans 13 amino acids. The CDR3 here is CSARAGNSYEQYF. The CDR3 DNA reads TGCAGTGCTAGGGCGGGGAACTCCTACGAGCAGTACTTC.

This sequence joins TRBV11-3 and TRBJ2-2; 11 bases line up with TRBD1. The CDR3 loop spans 14 amino acids. V lost 8 bases, J lost 6 bases, and 5 bases stayed unmatched. From germline, CDR1 is SGHNT and CDR2 YENEEA. In DNA form, the CDR3 reads TGTGCCAGCGGCGGACAGGGGGCTTCCGGGGAGCTGTTTTTT. Protein: CASGGQGASGELFF.

The table lists this clonotype with many counts. The genes are TRBV20-1 and TRBJ2-1; unclear D gene. This CDR3 has 14 residues. V lost 6 bases and J 1 base, leaving 13 bases between the germline ends. CDR1 is DFQATT and CDR2 is SNEGSKA in the germline V gene (reference sequence). The chain's CDR3 is CSAEVIGSYNEQFF. The CDR3 coding sequence is TGCAGTGCCGAGGTAATTGGGTCCTACAATGAGCAGTTCTTC.

This clonotype has only a few counts. The DNA of the CDR3 is TGCAGTGCGAAACCGGGGGGCTACACCTTC. It translates to CSAKPGGYTF. The gene calls are TRBV20-1 and TRBJ1-2; D remains unclear. CDR3 length equals 10 residues. CDR1 is DFQATT and CDR2 is SNEGSKA in the germline V gene (reference sequence). Trimming left V 6 bases short and J 8 bases short, with 10 bases between.

The chain employs TRBV30 and TRBJ1-2, with D possibly TRBD1 on 5 matching bases. V lost 1 base and J 5 bases, leaving 11 bases between the germline ends. Germline V gives CDR1 GTSNPN, CDR2 SVGIG (reference sequence). This CDR3 has 13 residues. CDR3 DNA: TGTGCCTGGAGTGCCGGGACGGATTATGGCTACACCTTC. Translation: CAWSAGTDYGYTF.